This T cell receptor (beta chain) was obtained from a study of vaccination and CD4 T cells after COVID-19. About the study: Diagnosis preceded the drawing of post-COVID samples by a median 101 days (range 35 to 161).

Only a few counts were recorded for this clonotype. The antigen is not known. The Oncomine TCR Beta short-read assay was applied to DNA of cultured CD4+ T cells. Extraction of genomic DNA was performed on cultured CD4+ T cells. TCRdb reanalysed the PCR reads using MiXCR and keeps one entry per CDR3 protein. The sample contains about 13,000 distinct CDR3 sequences, roughly 73% of which appear only once. The ends were cut back, 4 bases at V and 3 bases at J, with 6 bases in the middle. The CDR3 runs 12 residues. Germline V gene lookup returns CDR1 MNHEY and CDR2 SMNVEV (reference sequence). Treatment: roughly 11-day PBMC culture with coronavirus spike peptide pools or control peptides (ViraFEST assay). Per-well cultures of some 2.2 million PBMCs received 8 to 10 IU/ml IL-2 and about 10 ug/ml peptide pools.

This receptor was identified in a human donor who had recovered from COVID-19. The V and J genes are TRBV27 and TRBJ2-5; maybe TRBD1 (5 bases). Sequencing was done on a sample of CD4+ T cells from blood, cultured in vitro. This chain's CDR3 is CASSSREETQYF. The CDR3 bases are TGTGCCAGCAGTTCCAGGGAAGAGACCCAGTACTTC.